Listed below are T cell receptor beta chains from one sample, sequenced in a study of blood T cell repertoires in COVID-19. TCRdb keeps only in-frame clones here, not all; method: immunoSEQ multiplex PCR. The data hold more than 300,000 clones, with 90% observed a single time. The sequenced sample consisted of PBMCs or T cells enriched from blood (not recorded which). Receptors originate from a woman in her twenties or thirties who had been exposed to COVID-19. The CDR3 runs from the conserved cysteine through the conserved F or W. D genes are given only for firm matches. The size entry is marked missing in some rows and otherwise reads once, few, many or a size class.

clone size: .; J gene: TRBJ2-3; D gene: .; V gene: TRBV12-3/TRBV12-4; CDR3 protein: CASSFGISDTQYF; CDR3 DNA: TGTGCCAGCAGTTTCGGGATCTCGGATACGCAGTATTTT
clone size: .; J gene: TRBJ2-3; D gene: TRBD2; V gene: TRBV19; CDR3 protein: CASSISTSGWDTQYF; CDR3 DNA: TGTGCCAGTAGTATATCGACTAGCGGGTGGGATACGCAGTATTTT
clone size: .; J gene: TRBJ1-6; D gene: .; V gene: TRBV11-1; CDR3 protein: CASSLFSGMDNSPLHF; CDR3 DNA: TGTGCCAGCAGCTTATTCTCAGGGATGGATAATTCACCCCTCCACTTT
clone size: .; J gene: TRBJ2-5; D gene: TRBD2; V gene: TRBV5-4; CDR3 protein: CASSLQLAEETQYF; CDR3 DNA: TGTGCCAGCAGCCTACAACTAGCGGAAGAGACCCAGTACTTC
clone size: .; J gene: TRBJ2-5; D gene: .; V gene: TRBV5-4; CDR3 protein: CASSQGGLETQYF; CDR3 DNA: TGTGCCAGCAGCCAGGGGGGCCTAGAGACCCAGTACTTC
clone size: few; J gene: TRBJ2-3; D gene: .; V gene: TRBV11-3; CDR3 protein: CASSLEAGTDTQYF; CDR3 DNA: TGTGCCAGCAGCTTAGAGGCAGGCACAGATACGCAGTATTTT
clone size: .; J gene: TRBJ1-2; D gene: TRBD1; V gene: TRBV5-1; CDR3 protein: CASRPGQGIYGYTF; CDR3 DNA: TGCGCCAGCAGACCAGGACAGGGAATTTATGGCTACACCTTC
clone size: .; J gene: TRBJ1-3; D gene: .; V gene: TRBV15; CDR3 protein: CATSRVRGSGNTIYF; CDR3 DNA: TGTGCCACCAGCAGAGTTCGGGGATCCGGAAACACCATATATTTT
clone size: .; J gene: TRBJ2-7; D gene: TRBD1; V gene: TRBV7-9; CDR3 protein: CASSSNRVWDRAYEQYF; CDR3 DNA: TGTGCCAGCAGCTCAAATCGCGTCTGGGACAGAGCCTACGAGCAGTACTTC
clone size: .; J gene: TRBJ1-5; D gene: .; V gene: TRBV4-1; CDR3 protein: CASSQEPGNSNQPQHF; CDR3 DNA: TGCGCCAGCAGCCAAGAGCCCGGGAATAGCAATCAGCCCCAGCATTTT
clone size: .; J gene: TRBJ2-5; D gene: TRBD2; V gene: TRBV12-5; CDR3 protein: CASGLTSGDQETQYF; CDR3 DNA: TGTGCTAGTGGTTTGACTAGCGGGGACCAAGAGACCCAGTACTTC
clone size: .; J gene: TRBJ1-2; D gene: TRBD1; V gene: TRBV18; CDR3 protein: CASSPLTPDRTFNYGYTF; CDR3 DNA: TGTGCCAGCTCACCACTCACCCCGGACAGGACCTTTAACTATGGCTACACCTTC
clone size: .; J gene: TRBJ1-2; D gene: .; V gene: TRBV7-9; CDR3 protein: CASSPGDF; CDR3 DNA: TGTGCCAGCAGCCCAGGGGACTTC
clone size: .; J gene: TRBJ2-5; D gene: TRBD2; V gene: TRBV28; CDR3 protein: CASSFRLGLALETQYF; CDR3 DNA: TGTGCCAGCAGTTTTAGGCTTGGACTAGCGTTAGAGACCCAGTACTTC
clone size: .; J gene: TRBJ1-2; D gene: .; V gene: TRBV19; CDR3 protein: CASIPPGGQGHGYTF; CDR3 DNA: TGTGCCAGTATTCCACCGGGAGGGCAGGGGCATGGCTACACCTTC
clone size: .; J gene: TRBJ2-3; D gene: .; V gene: TRBV5-1; CDR3 protein: CASHRQKTDTQYF; CDR3 DNA: TGCGCCAGCCACAGACAGAAGACAGATACGCAGTATTTT
clone size: .; J gene: TRBJ1-4; D gene: .; V gene: TRBV19; CDR3 protein: CASSRTATNEKLFF; CDR3 DNA: TGTGCCAGTAGTAGGACAGCAACTAATGAAAAACTGTTTTTT
clone size: .; J gene: TRBJ1-5; D gene: TRBD1; V gene: TRBV5-4; CDR3 protein: CASSVDGQGDWQPQHF; CDR3 DNA: TGTGCCAGCAGCGTAGATGGACAGGGGGATTGGCAGCCCCAGCATTTT
clone size: .; J gene: TRBJ1-2; D gene: .; V gene: TRBV5-8; CDR3 protein: CASRVWAGYTF; CDR3 DNA: TGTGCCAGCAGGGTGTGGGCTGGCTACACCTTC
clone size: .; J gene: TRBJ1-1; D gene: .; V gene: TRBV7-2; CDR3 protein: CASSLDGRGWTEAFF; CDR3 DNA: TGTGCCAGCAGCTTAGACGGCAGGGGTTGGACTGAAGCTTTCTTT
clone size: .; J gene: TRBJ1-1; D gene: .; V gene: TRBV7-6; CDR3 protein: CASSLGVGRGIEAFF; CDR3 DNA: TGTGCCAGCAGCTTAGGGGTTGGGAGGGGGATTGAAGCTTTCTTT
clone size: .; J gene: TRBJ1-1; D gene: .; V gene: TRBV19; CDR3 protein: CASKIGPRATEAFF; CDR3 DNA: TGTGCCAGTAAAATTGGTCCCAGGGCCACTGAAGCTTTCTTT
clone size: .; J gene: TRBJ1-6; D gene: TRBD1; V gene: TRBV5-1; CDR3 protein: CASSLEGQGSSPLHF; CDR3 DNA: TGCGCCAGCAGCTTGGAGGGACAGGGTTCTTCACCCCTCCACTTT
clone size: once; J gene: TRBJ2-7; D gene: TRBD2; V gene: TRBV7-3; CDR3 protein: CASSLRAGGGHEQYF; CDR3 DNA: TGTGCCAGCAGCTTACGGGCGGGGGGCGGCCACGAGCAGTACTTC
clone size: .; J gene: TRBJ2-3; D gene: TRBD2; V gene: TRBV19; CDR3 protein: CASSTVAGRRDTQYF; CDR3 DNA: TGTGCCAGTAGTACCGTAGCGGGGCGCCGAGATACGCAGTATTTT
clone size: .; J gene: TRBJ2-2; D gene: .; V gene: TRBV24-1; CDR3 protein: CATSDSKGRGTGELFF; CDR3 DNA: TGTGCCACCAGTGATTCTAAGGGGCGAGGCACCGGGGAGCTGTTTTTT
clone size: .; J gene: TRBJ1-5; D gene: .; V gene: TRBV4-2; CDR3 protein: CASSQEETGDSSQHF; CDR3 DNA: TGTGCCAGCAGCCAAGAAGAGACAGGCGATTCGTCCCAGCATTTT
clone size: .; J gene: TRBJ1-2; D gene: TRBD1; V gene: TRBV19; CDR3 protein: CASSHRGQGIYGYTF; CDR3 DNA: TGTGCCAGTAGTCACCGGGGACAGGGGATCTATGGCTACACCTTC
clone size: .; J gene: TRBJ2-2; D gene: .; V gene: TRBV4-2; CDR3 protein: CASSQEYRYTGELFF; CDR3 DNA: TGTGCCAGCAGCCAAGAATACAGATACACCGGGGAGCTGTTTTTT
clone size: .; J gene: TRBJ1-6; D gene: .; V gene: TRBV6-2/TRBV6-3; CDR3 protein: CASSPRGRSSYNSPLHF; CDR3 DNA: TGTGCCAGCAGTCCCAGGGGCCGAAGCTCCTATAATTCACCCCTCCACTTT
clone size: .; J gene: TRBJ1-2; D gene: .; V gene: TRBV15; CDR3 protein: CATSPRVGLGIGYTF; CDR3 DNA: TGTGCCACCAGCCCCAGGGTTGGCCTGGGGATTGGCTACACCTTC
clone size: once; J gene: TRBJ2-3; D gene: .; V gene: TRBV24-1; CDR3 protein: CATSDFGAIRADTQYF; CDR3 DNA: TGTGCCACCAGTGATTTTGGGGCAATCAGGGCAGATACGCAGTATTTT
clone size: .; J gene: TRBJ1-1; D gene: .; V gene: TRBV4-3; CDR3 protein: CASSQDLQGQWAEAFF; CDR3 DNA: TGCGCCAGCAGCCAAGACCTCCAGGGGCAGTGGGCTGAAGCTTTCTTT
clone size: many; J gene: TRBJ1-4; D gene: .; V gene: TRBV6-2/TRBV6-3; CDR3 protein: CASSYGLNRAEKLFF; CDR3 DNA: TGTGCCAGCAGTTACGGTCTTAACAGGGCCGAAAAACTGTTTTTT
clone size: few; J gene: TRBJ2-3; D gene: TRBD1; V gene: TRBV7-2; CDR3 protein: CASSLDGQGNKYF; CDR3 DNA: TGTGCCAGCAGCTTGGACGGACAGGGTAATAAGTATTTT
clone size: .; J gene: TRBJ1-1; D gene: .; V gene: TRBV27; CDR3 protein: CASSLPGAEAFF; CDR3 DNA: TGTGCCAGCAGTTTACCAGGGGCTGAAGCTTTCTTT
clone size: once; J gene: TRBJ1-4; D gene: .; V gene: TRBV4-1; CDR3 protein: CASSRGPTGNEKLFF; CDR3 DNA: TGCGCCAGCAGCCGCGGACCTACGGGGAATGAAAAACTGTTTTTT
clone size: .; J gene: TRBJ2-7; D gene: TRBD2; V gene: TRBV5-6; CDR3 protein: CASSLGGGIYEQYF; CDR3 DNA: TGTGCCAGCAGCTTGGGCGGGGGAATCTACGAGCAGTACTTC
clone size: many; J gene: TRBJ1-2; D gene: .; V gene: TRBV7-9; CDR3 protein: CASTPTGTVSSYTF; CDR3 DNA: TGTGCCAGCACTCCTACGGGTACGGTATCGAGCTACACCTTC
clone size: .; J gene: TRBJ2-2; D gene: TRBD2; V gene: TRBV2; CDR3 protein: CASSDVGLAGELKTGELFF; CDR3 DNA: TGTGCCAGCAGTGATGTTGGACTAGCGGGGGAGTTGAAAACCGGGGAGCTGTTTTTT
clone size: .; J gene: TRBJ1-2; D gene: .; V gene: TRBV6-5; CDR3 protein: CASSYMWGGGGYTF; CDR3 DNA: TGTGCCAGCAGTTATATGTGGGGAGGAGGTGGCTACACCTTC
clone size: .; J gene: TRBJ1-2; D gene: TRBD1; V gene: TRBV7-6; CDR3 protein: CASSRLGQGVRLGYTF; CDR3 DNA: TGTGCCAGCAGCCGCCTAGGGCAGGGGGTTAGATTGGGCTACACCTTC
clone size: .; J gene: TRBJ1-5; D gene: TRBD1; V gene: TRBV27; CDR3 protein: CASRPGGSNQPQHF; CDR3 DNA: TGTGCCAGCAGGCCAGGGGGAAGCAATCAGCCCCAGCATTTT
clone size: .; J gene: TRBJ1-1; D gene: .; V gene: TRBV7-9; CDR3 protein: CASSLARIRGGLNTEAFF; CDR3 DNA: TGTGCCAGCAGCTTAGCGCGAATAAGGGGGGGTTTGAACACTGAAGCTTTCTTT